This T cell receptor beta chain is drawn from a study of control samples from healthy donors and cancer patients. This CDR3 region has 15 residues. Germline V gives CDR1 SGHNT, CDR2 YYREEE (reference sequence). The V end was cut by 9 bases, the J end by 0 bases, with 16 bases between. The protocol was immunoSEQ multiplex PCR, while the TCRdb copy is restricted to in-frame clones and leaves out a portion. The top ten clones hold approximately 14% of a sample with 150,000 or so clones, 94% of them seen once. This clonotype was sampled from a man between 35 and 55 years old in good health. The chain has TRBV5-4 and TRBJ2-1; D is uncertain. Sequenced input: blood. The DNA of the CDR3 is TGTGCCACCCGAGACAAGGGAAGCTCCTACAATGAGCAGTTCTTC. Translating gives CATRDKGSSYNEQFF.